One sample yielded the 27 T cell receptor beta chains listed below, sequenced in a study of blood T cell repertoires in COVID-19 (dated by TCRdb to 2018 to 2020). The method was the immunoSEQ multiplex PCR assay. What TCRdb holds here is the immuneACCESS table cut down to in-frame rearrangements. Part of the clones is not present; checked against another copy, under half of the missing clones reflect an unresolved V gene, and the others are unexplained. The sample has tens of thousands of clones on record, about nine tenths of them singletons. Jointly, the top ten make up more than 15% of the sample. The sample consisted of peripheral blood. These receptors originate from a human donor in a cohort sampled during active COVID-19.

The chain uses TRBV2 and TRBJ1-5; TRBD1 matches at 7 bases. Trimming cost V 6 bases and J 4 bases; bases outside gene matches: 6. CDR1 and CDR2 (germline): SNHLY, FYNNEI. This CDR3 region has 14 residues. DNA for the CDR3: TGTGCCAGCAGGAGACAGGGAACTAATCAGCCCCAGCATTTT. Protein sequence: CASRRQGTNQPQHF.

The CDR3 nucleotides read TGTGCCAGCAGCCCAGATTATAGCAATCAGCCCCAGCATTTT. Translated, it gives CASSPDYSNQPQHF. The chain joins TRBV6-5 to TRBJ1-5; no clear D gene. Trimming removed 6 bases from V and 0 bases from J, with 9 bases in between. Germline-derived CDR1 and CDR2 are MNHEY and SVGAGI. The CDR3 covers 14 residues.

This clone is a singleton in its sample. The genes are TRBV28 and TRBJ1-1; 9 nucleotides agree with TRBD1. The CDR3 has 13 residues. Germline CDR1 is MDHEN and CDR2 is SYDVKM. J was trimmed by 7 bases and V by 8 bases; bases with no gene match: 8. CDR3 sequence (DNA): TGTGCCAGCCTGGACAGGGGTTTGGGTGAAGCTTTCTTT. Protein product: CASLDRGLGEAFF. Together with reference TRBV28 and TRBJ1-1, the CDR3 gives the full variable domain: DVKVTQSSRYLVKRTGEKVFLECVQDMDHENMFWYRQDPGLGLRLIYFSYDVKMKEKGDIPEGYSVSREKKERFSLILESASTNQTSMYLCASLDRGLGEAFFGQGTRLTVV.

This chain joins TRBV5-1 and TRBJ2-5; 8 bases match TRBD1. This CDR3 spans 14 amino acids. Germline V CDR1 and CDR2: SGHRS, YFSETQ. Unmatched junction bases numbered 7, after V lost 4 bases and J lost 5 bases. The CDR3: CASSPGQGFETQYF. The CDR3, as DNA: TGCGCCAGCAGCCCTGGACAGGGATTTGAGACCCAGTACTTC.

This clone was detected once. The chain links TRBV11-2 to TRBJ2-7; 10 nucleotides line up with TRBD2. The CDR3 sequence is 14 residues long. The trim removed 3 bases at V and 3 bases at J, leaving 2 bases unmatched. Germline V gene lookup returns CDR1 SGHAT and CDR2 FQNNGV. CDR3: CASSFASGSYEQYF. CDR3 bases: TGTGCCAGCAGCTTCGCTAGCGGGAGCTACGAGCAGTACTTC.

The rearrangement joins TRBV12-5 to TRBJ2-7; possible D gene TRBD1, 6 bases. The V and J ends lost 5 bases and 2 bases respectively, with 10 bases between them. Germline V CDR1 and CDR2: LGHNT, FRNRAP. The CDR3 consists of 13 residues. The DNA for the CDR3 is TGTGCTAGTGGTAAGGGGGAAACCTACGAGCAGTACTTC. Its translation is CASGKGETYEQYF.

V usage is TRBV27 and J usage is TRBJ2-7, with 8 bases aligning to TRBD1. Germline V CDR1 and CDR2: MNHEY, SMNVEV (reference sequence). Trimming removed 4 bases from V and 4 bases from J; junction bases left unmatched: 9. The CDR3 consists of 15 residues. CDR3 coding DNA: TGTGCCAGCAGTTCAAGGACAGGGCTTACGTACGAGCAGTACTTC. It specifies CASSSRTGLTYEQYF.

This chain links TRBV7-3 with TRBJ2-7, with 10 bases that match TRBD1. Germline trimming cut 5 bases from V and 7 bases from J; bases unmatched to any gene: 11. The CDR3 has 15 residues. From germline, CDR1 is SGHTA and CDR2 FQGTGA. CDR3 nucleotide sequence: TGTGCCAGCAGCCCCATAGGGACAGGGGTGAGGGAGCAGTACTTC. It translates to CASSPIGTGVREQYF.

V usage is TRBV30 and J usage is TRBJ2-7, with 7 positions matching TRBD2. The junction had 5 bases not matched to a gene; V was cut back by 0 bases and J by 6 bases. From germline, CDR1 is GTSNPN and CDR2 SVGIG (reference sequence). This CDR3 is 13 amino acids long. The chain's CDR3 is CAWSVGREREQYF. Here the CDR3 DNA reads TGTGCCTGGAGTGTCGGGCGGGAGCGCGAGCAGTACTTC.

The J gene is TRBJ2-1, the V gene TRBV6-5; 7 bases fit TRBD2. V shed 8 bases and J 4 bases; nucleotides not matched to a gene: 8. CDR1 is MNHEY, CDR2 SVGAGI, per germline. This CDR3 region has 14 residues. Written as DNA, the CDR3 is TGTGCCAGCGGGGCGGGAGAGGGGTACAATGAGCAGTTCTTC. It encodes CASGAGEGYNEQFF.

The CDR3 DNA follows: TGTGCCAGCAGCCAAAAACAGGGGGCGGGGGAAAAACTGTTTTTT. Amino acids: CASSQKQGAGEKLFF. The rearrangement joins TRBV5-4 to TRBJ1-4; 9 bases are shared with TRBD1. The CDR3 has 15 amino acids. V lost 4 bases to trimming and J lost 8 bases; unmatched junction nucleotides: 9. Germline V CDR1 and CDR2: SGHNT, YYREEE (reference sequence).

V is TRBV5-4 and J is TRBJ2-2; maybe TRBD1 (6 bases). Germline V gene lookup returns CDR1 SGHNT and CDR2 YYREEE (reference sequence). V lost 6 bases to trimming and J lost 1 base, with 16 bases between them. This CDR3 has 16 residues. The CDR3 region has the DNA TGTGCCAGCAATAAAGGGGGACAAAAGAACACCGGGGAGCTGTTTTTT. Protein sequence: CASNKGGQKNTGELFF.

This chain uses TRBV14 with TRBJ1-1; TRBD1 matches at 7 bases. V dropped 3 bases and J dropped 4; count of bases not matched to a gene: 5. The germline gives CDR1 SGHDN, CDR2 FVKESK. The CDR3 runs to 14 residues. CDR3 region: CASSHRGLGTEAFF. Written as DNA, the CDR3 is TGTGCCAGCAGCCATAGGGGGCTGGGCACTGAAGCTTTCTTT.

The V gene is TRBV27, the J gene TRBJ1-2, with TRBD1 matching 8 bases. The CDR3 is made up of 14 amino acids. The germline CDR1 and CDR2 sequences are MNHEY and SMNVEV (reference sequence). With 5 bases clipped from V and 3 bases from J, the junction kept 5 bases outside the gene matches. The CDR3 region is CASSPQTGDYGYTF. CDR3 coding DNA: TGTGCCAGCAGTCCTCAGACAGGGGACTATGGCTACACCTTC.

The chain recombines TRBV6-6 with TRBJ1-2; a possible D gene is TRBD1 (5 bases). CDR1 is MNHNY, CDR2 SVGAGI, per germline (reference sequence). Trimming pared 0 bases from V and 2 bases from J, leaving 13 bases between. The CDR3 consists of 16 residues. CDR3 protein: CASSYSPSGGNYGYTF. The DNA for the CDR3 is TGTGCCAGCAGTTACTCCCCTTCCGGGGGGAACTATGGCTACACCTTC.

This chain uses TRBV24-1 with TRBJ1-5; 7 nucleotides line up with TRBD1. Losses at the gene ends were 8 bases for V and 3 bases for J; bases not matched to a gene: 3. The CDR3 has 13 amino acids. Germline-derived CDR1 and CDR2 are KGHDR and SFDVKD. CDR3 residues: CATTGTVNQPQHF. CDR3 DNA: TGTGCCACCACGGGGACAGTCAATCAGCCCCAGCATTTT.

The chain has TRBV10-2 and TRBJ1-5, with D uncertain. With 0 bases removed from V and 0 bases from J, the gap between germline ends came to 3 bases. CDR1 and CDR2 (germline): WSHSY, SAAADI. The CDR3 runs 14 residues. The CDR3, as DNA: TGCGCCAGCAGTGAGTCGGCTAGCAATCAGCCCCAGCATTTT. Amino acid sequence: CASSESASNQPQHF.

The chain employs TRBV5-1 and TRBJ2-5, with D tentatively TRBD2 (5 bases). Between the trimmed V and J ends, which lost 3 bases and 3 bases, there was a span of 15 bases. Germline assignment: CDR1 SGHRS and CDR2 YFSETQ. This CDR3 has 15 amino acids. The CDR3 spells CASSSGGLQKETQYF. Written as DNA, the CDR3 is TGCGCCAGCAGCTCGGGCGGACTGCAAAAAGAGACCCAGTACTTC.

The V and J genes are TRBV5-1 and TRBJ1-5; maybe TRBD1 (6 bases). With 2 bases removed from V and 0 bases from J, the gap between germline ends came to 15 bases. The CDR3 length is 17 residues. Germline V lookup: CDR1 SGHRS, CDR2 YFSETQ. CDR3 DNA: TGCGCCAGCAGCTTTGAGGGGGAGCCCTATAGCAATCAGCCCCAGCATTTT. Translating gives CASSFEGEPYSNQPQHF.

This chain links TRBV19 with TRBJ1-5; TRBD1 matches at 10 bases. With 4 bases clipped from V and 6 bases from J, the junction kept 12 bases outside the gene matches. Germline V gene data show CDR1 as LNHDA and CDR2 as SQIVND (reference sequence). The CDR3 loop spans 17 amino acids. CDR3 amino acids: CASSNRDRGDYIQPQHF. DNA for the CDR3: TGTGCCAGTAGTAACCGGGACAGGGGCGATTACATTCAGCCCCAGCATTTT.

The chain joins TRBV29-1 to TRBJ2-5; a weak D match, TRBD2 (7 bases). Germline CDR1 reads SQVTM; CDR2 reads ANQGSEA. The CDR3 length is 13 residues. Trimming took 7 bases from V and 5 from J, leaving 17 bases between them. In DNA, the CDR3 is TGCAGCGCCCTTAGGGGGGGCATTGAGACCCAGTACTTC. Its protein is CSALRGGIETQYF.

This clone appeared a few times. This chain connects TRBV4-2 to TRBJ1-4; D might be TRBD1 (5 bases). Deletions cut 2 bases from V and 5 bases from J, with 9 bases between. In germline, CDR1 is LGHNA, CDR2 YNFKEQ. CDR3 length: 14 amino acids. CDR3 amino acids: CASSQPGGNEKLFF. The CDR3 region has the DNA TGTGCCAGCAGCCAACCTGGGGGGAATGAAAAACTGTTTTTT.

In DNA form, the CDR3 reads TGTGCCAGCAGCATTCCGGGACTAGCGGGGTACACAGATACGCAGTATTTT. Amino acid sequence: CASSIPGLAGYTDTQYF. V gene TRBV21-1 combines with J gene TRBJ2-3; the D segment call TRBD2 is taken from the table without a DNA check. TRBV21-1 is an annotated pseudogene. This CDR3 comprises 17 residues.

This rearrangement joins TRBV28 to TRBJ1-4; D is possibly TRBD1 (5 bases). CDR1 and CDR2 (germline): MDHEN, SYDVKM. The ends were cut back, 10 bases at V and 8 bases at J, with 20 bases in the middle. There are 14 residues in the CDR3. CDR3 loop: CATQAAGTDEKLFF. In DNA, the CDR3 is TGTGCCACCCAGGCGGCGGGGACGGACGAAAAACTGTTTTTT.

J is TRBJ1-1 and V is TRBV12-3 or TRBV12-4; 7 bases align to TRBD1. This CDR3 region has 13 residues. J lost 5 bases, V lost 5 bases, and 5 bases had no gene match. CDR3 bases: TGTGCCAGCAGTCCAGGGGGAGCAACTGAAGCTTTCTTT. It is translated as CASSPGGATEAFF.

This clone was seen many times. The chain employs TRBV4-1 and TRBJ1-5; 7 nucleotides agree with TRBD1. The CDR3 is 15 residues long. Germline CDR1 MGHRA, CDR2 YSYEKL. The J segment lost 2 bases and the V segment lost 5 bases, leaving 6 bases of the junction unmatched. The CDR3 sequence: CASSTGEVGNQPQHF. Here the CDR3 DNA reads TGCGCCAGCAGCACAGGGGAGGTTGGCAATCAGCCCCAGCATTTT.

The CDR3 is CASSTWTGGAFF. CDR3 nucleotides: TGTGCCAGCAGCACCTGGACAGGGGGAGCTTTCTTT. V usage is TRBV7-9 and J usage is TRBJ1-1; 10 bases line up with TRBD1. The CDR3 is made up of 12 amino acids. V was clipped by 5 bases and J by 10 bases; unmatched bases: 4. Germline lookup yields CDR1 SEHNR and CDR2 FQNEAQ (reference sequence).